These T cell receptor beta chains were read from a single sample in a study of shared clonotypes between healthy human individuals. Some clones are missing from TCRdb's copy, which holds only in-frame ones; the method was immunoSEQ multiplex PCR. Here the sample spans more than 2 million clones, approximately 94% being singletons. The sample was naive CD8+ T cells sorted from blood. Receptors were obtained from a man aged 18 to 35 in good health. Each CDR3 is given with its conserved first and last residue. A D gene is named only where the DNA matches it firmly. Some rows have no size entry. The others give once, few or many, or a class for an expanded clone.

j_call d_call v_call clone_size cdr3_nt cdr3_aa
TRBJ2-1 TRBD1 TRBV2 - TGTGCCAGCCACGGGGCCGGGACAGAGAACAATGAGCAGTTCTTC CASHGAGTENNEQFF
TRBJ2-1 - TRBV7-9 - TGTGCCAGCAGCGACGAAGCCGGGGGTTGGTACAATGAGCAGTTCTTC CASSDEAGGWYNEQFF
TRBJ2-5 TRBD2 TRBV11-2 - TGTGCCAGCAGCCTCGTGGTAGCGGGCCCGTGTTACTTC CASSLVVAGPCYF
TRBJ2-7 - TRBV16 - TGTGCCAGCAGCCTTGAGGGCGAGCAGTACTTC CASSLEGEQYF
TRBJ2-5 - TRBV6-5 - TGTGCCAGCACCTACAACGGCGAGACCCAGTACTTC CASTYNGETQYF
TRBJ2-7 TRBD1 TRBV28 - TGTGCCAGCAGTTCCCCCCGACAGGGGGCCCCCGATCCCTACGAGCAGTACTTC CASSSPRQGAPDPYEQYF
TRBJ2-5 - TRBV30 - TGTGCCTGGAGCTCACAGCAAGAGACCCAGTACTTC CAWSSQQETQYF
TRBJ2-7 - TRBV6-6 - TGTGCCAGCAGTGACTACAGGGTCTACGAGCAGTACTTC CASSDYRVYEQYF
TRBJ1-2 TRBD1 TRBV15 once TGTGCCACCAGCAGAGATTCAATGCCTAACGGACAGGAGATCTCTGGCTACACCTTC CATSRDSMPNGQEISGYTF
TRBJ2-7 - TRBV14 - TGTGCCAGCAGCCAATGGGACGGCTCCTACGAGCAGTACTTC CASSQWDGSYEQYF
TRBJ2-1 - TRBV7-2 - TGTGCCAGCAGCTTAGGGGTTAGCTCCTACAATGAGCAGTTCTTC CASSLGVSSYNEQFF
TRBJ2-1 TRBD2 TRBV27 - TGTGCCAGCAGCCCTCAACGGACTAGCGGGATCGATGAGCAGTTCTTC CASSPQRTSGIDEQFF
TRBJ2-7 TRBD1 TRBV4-1 - TGCGCCAGCAGCCAAGCTTCCGGGACAGCGGCTTCCTACGAGCAGTACTTC CASSQASGTAASYEQYF
TRBJ2-7 - TRBV9 - TGTGCCAGCAGCGTAGGAGTGGGGACCTACGAGCAGTACTTC CASSVGVGTYEQYF
TRBJ2-7 - TRBV30 - TGTGCCTGGAGTGTAACCCGTGAGCAGTACTTC CAWSVTREQYF
TRBJ1-6 - TRBV19 - TGTGCCAGTAGTCCGCTCGTCGGGGCTCTTTATAATTCACCCCTCCACTTT CASSPLVGALYNSPLHF
TRBJ1-2 - TRBV5-4 - TGTGCCAGCAGCTCGGTAACCTTCGACAGGTATTGGGGCTACACCTTC CASSSVTFDRYWGYTF
TRBJ2-1 TRBD2 TRBV6-5 - TGTGCCAGCAGTTATGGCGGGGGGCTGGGAGATGAGCAGTTCTTC CASSYGGGLGDEQFF
TRBJ2-1 TRBD2 TRBV12-5 - TGTGCTAGTGGTTTGGCTAGCGGGGGAATTTACAATGAGCAGTTCTTC CASGLASGGIYNEQFF
TRBJ2-7 TRBD2 TRBV4-2 - TGTGCCAGCAGCCAACTAGCGGGGACGAGCTACGAGCAGTACTTC CASSQLAGTSYEQYF
TRBJ2-5 - TRBV6-5 - TGTGCCAGCAGTTACAAGGAGACCCAGTACTTC CASSYKETQYF
TRBJ1-6 - TRBV7-9 few TGTGCCAGCAGCCCCTCCGACGGGAGCTCCTATAATTCACCCCTCCACTTT CASSPSDGSSYNSPLHF
TRBJ2-7 - TRBV6-5 - TGTGCCTCAGCGGATGAATACGAGCAGTACTTC CASADEYEQYF
TRBJ1-1 - TRBV5-6 - TGTGCCAGCAGCTTTATCGAGATGAACACTGAAGCTTTCTTT CASSFIEMNTEAFF
TRBJ1-1 - TRBV5-1 - TGCGCCAGCAGCTTGCTGGACACCTTGAACACTGAAGCTTTCTTT CASSLLDTLNTEAFF
TRBJ2-3 - TRBV5-6 - TGTGCCAGCAGCTTGGAAGGGGGGGGCACAGATACGCAGTATTTT CASSLEGGGTDTQYF
TRBJ2-3 - TRBV9 - TGTGCCAGCAGCGTAGGGGGAGATACGCAGTATTTT CASSVGGDTQYF
TRBJ1-1 - TRBV5-4 once TGTGCCAGCAGCCTTGGGGGGGAGAACACTGAAGCTTTCTTT CASSLGGENTEAFF
TRBJ2-1 - TRBV19 - TGTGCCAGTAGTATTTCAGGGTACAATGAGCAGTTCTTC CASSISGYNEQFF